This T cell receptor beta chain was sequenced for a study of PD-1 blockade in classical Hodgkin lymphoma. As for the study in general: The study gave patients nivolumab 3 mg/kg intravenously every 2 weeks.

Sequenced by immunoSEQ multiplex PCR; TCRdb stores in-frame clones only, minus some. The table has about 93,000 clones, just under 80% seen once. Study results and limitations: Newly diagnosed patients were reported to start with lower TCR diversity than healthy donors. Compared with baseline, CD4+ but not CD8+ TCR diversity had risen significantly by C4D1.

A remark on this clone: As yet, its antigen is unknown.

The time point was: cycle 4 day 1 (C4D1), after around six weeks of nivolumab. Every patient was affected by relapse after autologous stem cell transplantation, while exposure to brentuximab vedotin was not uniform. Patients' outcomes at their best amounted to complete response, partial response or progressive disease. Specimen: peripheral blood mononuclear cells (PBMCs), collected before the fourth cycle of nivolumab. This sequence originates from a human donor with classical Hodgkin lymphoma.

CDR3 residues: CASSFTGDGYTF. The CDR3 bases are TGCGCCAGCAGCTTTACAGGGGATGGCTACACCTTC. The V gene is TRBV5-1, the J gene TRBJ1-2; TRBD1 matches at 7 bases. CDR1 and CDR2 from the germline V gene are SGHRS and YFSETQ. CDR3 size: 12 residues. The J segment lost 6 bases and the V segment lost 2 bases, leaving 1 base of the junction unmatched.